This T cell receptor (beta chain) was identified during a study of blood T cell repertoires in COVID-19. On the study more broadly: Sample material is recorded as cDNA or gDNA derived from T cells, B-cell-depleted T cells, or PBMCs.

This CDR3 contains 13 residues. Unmatched junction bases numbered 9, after V lost 6 bases and J lost 9 bases. CDR1 is WSHSY and CDR2 is SAAADI in the germline V gene. This clone appeared a single time. Libraries were prepared by immunoSEQ multiplex PCR; TCRdb keeps only in-frame clonotypes and omits some of them. The top ten hold about 6% of the sample, which has 55,000 to 65,000 clones, 80% to 90% seen once. The sequenced material came from peripheral blood. The V and J genes are TRBV10-2 and TRBJ1-2; 8 bases line up with TRBD1. This clonotype was obtained from a woman in her sixties or seventies with acute or convalescent COVID-19. CDR3 nucleotides: TGCGCCAGCAGCGCGGGACAGGCGTGGAGCTACACCTTC. Translated, it gives CASSAGQAWSYTF.